What follows are 12 T cell receptor beta chains derived from one specimen sequenced in a study of T cell repertoires in cytomegalovirus infection. These receptors lack a known antigen. MiXCR, applied by TCRdb to the reads, yields one record per CDR3 protein. Found here are some 310,000 distinct CDR3 sequences, roughly 25% of them singletons; the top ten hold about an eighth. The sample was cultured PBMCs, taken from culture after CMV antigen stimulation. These receptors were collected from a human donor in good health (CMV status not recorded). Some clones in this sample may be carry-over from other donors' samples.

The chain couples TRBV5-3 to TRBJ1-4; 9 bases match TRBD1. TRBV5-3 is an open reading frame whose function is uncertain. The CDR3 is made up of 15 amino acids. V lost 8 bases, J lost 5 bases, and 10 bases stayed unmatched. The CDR3 nucleotides are TGTGCCAGCAGACATACGGGGACAGGGAATGAAAAACTGTTTTTT. Translation: CASRHTGTGNEKLFF.

The gene calls are TRBV20-1 and TRBJ2-2; D is undetermined. Germline V lookup: CDR1 DFQATT, CDR2 SNEGSKA (reference sequence). The CDR3 is made up of 13 amino acids. V was shortened by 4 bases and J by 3 bases, with 9 bases between the two germline ends. The CDR3 is CSANELYTGELFF. DNA for the CDR3: TGCAGTGCTAACGAGCTGTACACCGGGGAGCTGTTTTTT.

V gene TRBV20-1 combines with J gene TRBJ2-7; 11 nucleotides agree with TRBD2. The CDR3 runs 17 residues. The V gene end was trimmed by 6 bases and the J gene end by 2 bases; junction bases not matched to a gene: 15. Germline-derived CDR1 and CDR2 are DFQATT and SNEGSKA (reference sequence). CDR3 sequence reads: CSASPTPGTSGAYEQYF. The CDR3 nucleotides are TGCAGTGCCTCCCCCACCCCCGGGACTAGCGGCGCCTACGAGCAGTACTTC.

This clonotype was seen only a few times. The chain links TRBV6-1 to TRBJ1-1; 7 nucleotides match TRBD1. Germline trimming cut 7 bases from V and 5 bases from J; bases unmatched to any gene: 13. This CDR3 spans 15 amino acids. In germline, CDR1 is MNHNS, CDR2 SASEGT. CDR3 sequence: CASTPAGGGRTEAFF. In DNA, the CDR3 is TGTGCCAGCACTCCCGCAGGGGGGGGAAGGACTGAAGCTTTCTTT.

There are many counts of this clonotype. One junction end disagrees with the germline gene, perhaps due to a read error. The chain combines TRBV7-3 with TRBJ2-7; D not resolved. In germline, CDR1 is SGHTA, CDR2 FQGTGA. CDR3 length: 12 residues. The CDR3 region is CASSPRAGHLHF. Here the CDR3 DNA reads TGTGCCAGCAGCCCACGGGCCGGCCACTTGCACTTC.

This clonotype has more than one count but fewer than ten. The chain carries TRBV27 and TRBJ2-5, with D possibly TRBD2 on 5 matching bases. Germline V gene sequence: CDR1 MNHEY, CDR2 SMNVEV (reference sequence). The CDR3 loop spans 14 amino acids. V was shortened by 6 bases and J by 1 base, with 12 bases between the two germline ends. CDR3 sequence: CASRVLGAQETQYF. Here the CDR3 DNA reads TGTGCCAGCAGGGTACTGGGAGCCCAAGAGACCCAGTACTTC.

This clonotype was recorded at least ten times. The chain has TRBV6-5 and TRBJ2-7; D is possibly TRBD1 (5 bases). The germline CDR1 and CDR2 sequences are MNHEY and SVGAGI. This CDR3 is built from 15 residues. Trimming cost V 2 bases and J 4 bases, with 15 bases left between them. This CDR3 is CASSYAAGKGYEQYF. DNA of the CDR3: TGTGCCAGCAGTTACGCGGCAGGGAAAGGGTACGAGCAGTACTTC.

This clonotype came up a few times. The chain uses TRBV11-2 and TRBJ2-5, with TRBD1 identical over 7 bases. The CDR3 is 14 amino acids. From germline, CDR1 is SGHAT and CDR2 FQNNGV. V trimming: 5 bases; J trimming: 2 bases; junction bases outside the gene matches: 5. The CDR3 nucleotides are TGTGCCAGCAGCCATGGGACAGCACAAGAGACCCAGTACTTC. This codes for CASSHGTAQETQYF.

The chain uses TRBV10-2 and TRBJ2-3, with D possibly being TRBD1 or TRBD2 (5 bases each). CDR3 size: 14 residues. With 5 bases removed from V and 2 bases from J, the gap between germline ends came to 11 bases. Germline V gene lookup returns CDR1 WSHSY and CDR2 SAAADI. The CDR3 region has the DNA TGCGCCAGCAGTACCGGGGCTATCACAGATACGCAGTATTTT. Translation: CASSTGAITDTQYF.

This clonotype was counted between two and nine times. V gene TRBV19 combines with J gene TRBJ1-1, with TRBD1 identical over 7 bases. CDR1 and CDR2 from the germline V gene are LNHDA and SQIVND (reference sequence). The CDR3 contains 15 residues. J lost 1 base, V lost 5 bases, and 7 bases had no gene match. The DNA for the CDR3 is TGTGCCAGTAGTCCTCCCGGGACAGCGAACACTGAAGCTTTCTTT. Residues: CASSPPGTANTEAFF. Variable domain in full (rest from reference TRBV19 and TRBJ1-1): DGGITQSPKYLFRKEGQNVTLSCEQNLNHDAMYWYRQDPGQGLRLIYYSQIVNDFQKGDIAEGYSVSREKKESFPLTVTSAQKNPTAFYLCASSPPGTANTEAFFGQGTRLTVV.

Ten or more counts support this clonotype. J is TRBJ2-1 and V is TRBV7-6; 9 nucleotides match TRBD2. CDR1 is SGHVS, CDR2 FNYEAQ, per germline. There are 14 residues in the CDR3. V shed 7 bases and J 6 bases; nucleotides not matched to a gene: 7. CDR3 sequence reads: CASTISGSVNEQFF. CDR3 in DNA: TGTGCCAGCACCATTAGCGGGAGTGTCAATGAGCAGTTCTTC. Together with reference TRBV7-6 and TRBJ2-1, the CDR3 gives the full variable domain: GAGVSQSPRYKVTKRGQDVALRCDPISGHVSLYWYRQALGQGPEFLTYFNYEAQQDKSGLPNDRFSAERPEGSISTLTIQRTEQRDSAMYRCASTISGSVNEQFFGPGTRLTVL.

This clonotype has at least ten counts. For the CDR3, the DNA is TGTGCCAGCAGCTTAGAGGTGGGCTCTGGAAACACCATATATTTT. It yields the protein CASSLEVGSGNTIYF. This chain connects TRBV7-2 to TRBJ1-3, with no clear D. V lost 1 base, J lost 0 bases, and 7 bases lay in between. Germline V gives CDR1 SGHTA, CDR2 FQGNSA. This CDR3 has 15 residues.